This T cell receptor beta chain derives from a study of blood T cell repertoires in COVID-19. Clones were read by immunoSEQ multiplex PCR, and TCRdb kept only the in-frame ones, dropping some. The data contain approximately 350,000 clones, around 92% of them singletons. Sequencing used peripheral blood. The sequence was obtained from a man between 35 and 55 years old with acute or convalescent COVID-19.

The chain's CDR3 is CAWSAGAEAFF. The CDR3 DNA is TGTGCCTGGAGTGCGGGGGCTGAAGCTTTCTTT. V is TRBV30 and J is TRBJ1-1, with a weak D call TRBD1 (5 bases). The CDR3 sequence is 11 residues long. Trimming took 1 base from V and 6 from J, leaving 6 bases between them. Germline CDR1 GTSNPN, CDR2 SVGIG (reference sequence).